A selection of T cell receptor beta chains follows, all from one sample in a study of STAT5B mutations in CD4+ large granular lymphocyte leukemia. Some clones are missing from TCRdb's copy, which holds only in-frame ones; the method was immunoSEQ multiplex PCR. The sample consists of about 38,000 clones, around 72% of them appearing once. The material sequenced was CD4+ T cells from blood buffy coats. These receptors were taken from a human donor in good health. Each CDR3 is given with its conserved first and last residue. A D gene is named only where the DNA matches it firmly. Rows may omit the clone size; those that give it use once, few, many or a size class.

TRBV30	TRBD1	TRBJ2-7	NA	TGTGCCTGGAGCAGAAGACAGGGGGCGAGTCCCTACGAGCAGTACTTC	CAWSRRQGASPYEQYF
TRBV6-1	NA	TRBJ2-5	NA	TGTGCCAGCACCCCCCCCTTCGGGGAGACCCAGTACTTC	CASTPPFGETQYF
TRBV2	TRBD1	TRBJ2-1	once	TGTGCCAGCAGACCCGGGACAGGGGTTGTTGAGCAGTTCTTC	CASRPGTGVVEQFF
TRBV7-9	TRBD1	TRBJ1-2	NA	TGTGCCAGCAGCCATAGGGACAGGGAGACTAACTATGGCTACACCTTC	CASSHRDRETNYGYTF
TRBV27	NA	TRBJ1-1	few	TGTGCCAGCAGTTTATGGTGGGGGAGGGCGAACACTGAAGCTTTCTTT	CASSLWWGRANTEAFF
TRBV25-1	TRBD1	TRBJ2-3	NA	TGTGCCACCTCCGGGACAGGGGGCCCGGATACGCAGTATTTT	CATSGTGGPDTQYF
TRBV6-6	NA	TRBJ1-1	NA	TGTGCCAGCTGGGAGGGGAACACTGAAGCTTTCTTT	CASWEGNTEAFF
TRBV20-1	NA	TRBJ2-1	NA	TGCAGTGCCCCCCGGACAGACGAGCAGTTCTTC	CSAPRTDEQFF
TRBV2	TRBD2	TRBJ2-7	NA	TGTGCCAGCAGTGAACTGAGCGGGAGCATGATCGACGAGCAGTACTTC	CASSELSGSMIDEQYF
TRBV15	NA	TRBJ1-5	NA	TGTGCCACCAGCGGAACAAGGAATCAGCCCCAGCATTTT	CATSGTRNQPQHF